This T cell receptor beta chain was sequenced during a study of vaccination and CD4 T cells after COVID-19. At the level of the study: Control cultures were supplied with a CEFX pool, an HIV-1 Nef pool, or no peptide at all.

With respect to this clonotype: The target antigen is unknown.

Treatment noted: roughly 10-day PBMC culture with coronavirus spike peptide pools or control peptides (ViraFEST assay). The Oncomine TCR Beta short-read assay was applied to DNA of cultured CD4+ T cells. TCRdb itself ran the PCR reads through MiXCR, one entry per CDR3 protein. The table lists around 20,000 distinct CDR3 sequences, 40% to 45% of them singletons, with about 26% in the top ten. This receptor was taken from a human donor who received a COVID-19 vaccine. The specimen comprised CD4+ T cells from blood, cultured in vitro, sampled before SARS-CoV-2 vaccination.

CDR3 sequence: CASSLGWTINEQYF. The CDR3 DNA reads TGTGCCAGCAGCTTAGGTTGGACAATTAACGAGCAGTACTTC. The V call is TRBV7-2, the J call TRBJ2-7, with D possibly TRBD1 on 5 matching bases. CDR1 and CDR2 from the germline V gene are SGHTA and FQGNSA. V shed 1 base and J shed 5 bases, with 12 bases lying between them. The CDR3 has 14 residues.